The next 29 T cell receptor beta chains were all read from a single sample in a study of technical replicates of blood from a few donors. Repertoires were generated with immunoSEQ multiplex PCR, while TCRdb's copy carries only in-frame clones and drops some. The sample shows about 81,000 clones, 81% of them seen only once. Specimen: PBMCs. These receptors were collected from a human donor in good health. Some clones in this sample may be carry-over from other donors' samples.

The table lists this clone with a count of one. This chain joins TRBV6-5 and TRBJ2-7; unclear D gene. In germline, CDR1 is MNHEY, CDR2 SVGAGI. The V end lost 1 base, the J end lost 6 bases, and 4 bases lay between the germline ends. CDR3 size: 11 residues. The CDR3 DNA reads TGTGCCAGCAGTTACTACGGCGAGCAGTACTTC. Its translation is CASSYYGEQYF.

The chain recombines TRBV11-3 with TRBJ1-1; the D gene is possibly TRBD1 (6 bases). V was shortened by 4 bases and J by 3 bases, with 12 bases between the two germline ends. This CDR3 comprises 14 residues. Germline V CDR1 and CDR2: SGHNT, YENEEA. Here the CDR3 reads CASSSRQDYTEAFF. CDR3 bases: TGTGCCAGCAGCTCACGACAGGACTACACTGAAGCTTTCTTT.

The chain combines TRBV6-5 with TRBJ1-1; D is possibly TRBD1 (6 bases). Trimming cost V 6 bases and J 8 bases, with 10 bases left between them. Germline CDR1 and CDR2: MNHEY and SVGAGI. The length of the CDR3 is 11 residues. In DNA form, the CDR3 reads TGTGCCAGCAGAATTCAGGGGGAAGCTTTCTTT. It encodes CASRIQGEAFF.

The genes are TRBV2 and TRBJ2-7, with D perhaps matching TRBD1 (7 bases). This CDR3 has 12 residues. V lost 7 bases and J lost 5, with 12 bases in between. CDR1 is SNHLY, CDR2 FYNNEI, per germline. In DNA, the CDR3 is TGTGCCAGCAATGGAGGGGGCCACGAGCAGTACTTC. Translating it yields CASNGGGHEQYF.

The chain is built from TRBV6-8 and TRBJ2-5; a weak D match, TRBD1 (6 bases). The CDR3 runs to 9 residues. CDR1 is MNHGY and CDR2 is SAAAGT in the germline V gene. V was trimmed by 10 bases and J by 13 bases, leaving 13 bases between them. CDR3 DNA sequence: TGTGCCAAGGGGGTCCTGGGGTACTTC. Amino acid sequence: CAKGVLGYF.

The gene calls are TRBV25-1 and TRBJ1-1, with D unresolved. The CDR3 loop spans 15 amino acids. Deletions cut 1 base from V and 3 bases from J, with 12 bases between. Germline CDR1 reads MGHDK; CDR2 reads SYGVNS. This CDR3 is CASSESRGGHTEAFF. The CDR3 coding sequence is TGTGCCAGCAGTGAATCCCGGGGAGGGCACACTGAAGCTTTCTTT.

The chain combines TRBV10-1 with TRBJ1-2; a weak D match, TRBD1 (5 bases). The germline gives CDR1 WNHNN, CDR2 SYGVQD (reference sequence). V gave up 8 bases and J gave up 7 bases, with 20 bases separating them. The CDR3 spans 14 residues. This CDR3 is CASPRGKGPGGYTF. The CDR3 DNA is TGCGCCAGCCCCCGGGGGAAGGGGCCTGGTGGCTACACCTTC.

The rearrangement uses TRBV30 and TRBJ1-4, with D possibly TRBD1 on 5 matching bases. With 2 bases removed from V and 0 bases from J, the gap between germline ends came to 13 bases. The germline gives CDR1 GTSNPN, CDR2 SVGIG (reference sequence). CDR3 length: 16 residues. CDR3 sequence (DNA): TGTGCCTGGAGTCGAAGCAGGGTGACAACTAATGAAAAACTGTTTTTT. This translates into CAWSRSRVTTNEKLFF.

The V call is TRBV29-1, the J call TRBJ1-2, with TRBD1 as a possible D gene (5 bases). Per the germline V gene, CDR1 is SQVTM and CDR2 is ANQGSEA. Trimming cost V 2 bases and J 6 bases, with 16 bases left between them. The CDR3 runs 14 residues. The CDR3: CSVEPPGGRDGYTF. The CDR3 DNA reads TGCAGCGTTGAACCTCCGGGGGGAAGGGATGGCTACACCTTC.

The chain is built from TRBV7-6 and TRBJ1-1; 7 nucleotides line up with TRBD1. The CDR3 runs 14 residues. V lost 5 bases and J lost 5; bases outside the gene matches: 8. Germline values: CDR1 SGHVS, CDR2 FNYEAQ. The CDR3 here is CASSPDRAGTEAFF. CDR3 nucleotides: TGTGCCAGCAGCCCCGACAGGGCTGGAACTGAAGCTTTCTTT.

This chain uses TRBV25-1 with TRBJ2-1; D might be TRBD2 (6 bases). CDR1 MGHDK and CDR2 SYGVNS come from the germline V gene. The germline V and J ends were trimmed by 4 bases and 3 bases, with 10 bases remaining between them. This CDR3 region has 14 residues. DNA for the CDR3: TGTGCCAGCAGTGCCGGGGGTCTCTACAATGAGCAGTTCTTC. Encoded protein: CASSAGGLYNEQFF.

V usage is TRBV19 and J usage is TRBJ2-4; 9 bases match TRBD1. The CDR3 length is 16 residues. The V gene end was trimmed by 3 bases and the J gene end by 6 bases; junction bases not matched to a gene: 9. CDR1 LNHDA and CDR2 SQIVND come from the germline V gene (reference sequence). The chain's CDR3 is CASSITLDRGGNIQYF. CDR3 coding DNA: TGTGCCAGTAGTATCACCTTGGACAGGGGTGGAAACATTCAGTACTTC. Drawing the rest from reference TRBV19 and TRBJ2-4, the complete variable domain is DGGITQSPKYLFRKEGQNVTLSCEQNLNHDAMYWYRQDPGQGLRLIYYSQIVNDFQKGDIAEGYSVSREKKESFPLTVTSAQKNPTAFYLCASSITLDRGGNIQYFGAGTRLSVL.

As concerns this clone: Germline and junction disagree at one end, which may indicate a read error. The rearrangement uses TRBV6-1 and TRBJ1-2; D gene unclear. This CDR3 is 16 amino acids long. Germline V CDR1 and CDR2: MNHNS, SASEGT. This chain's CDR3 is CAISENSGVRSYGYTF. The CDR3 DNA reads TGTGCCATCAGTGAGAACTCCGGGGTAAGGTCTTATGGCTACACCTTC.

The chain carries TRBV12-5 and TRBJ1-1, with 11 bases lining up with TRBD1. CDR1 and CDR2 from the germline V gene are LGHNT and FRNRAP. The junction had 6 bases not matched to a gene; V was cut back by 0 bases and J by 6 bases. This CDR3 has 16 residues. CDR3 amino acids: CASGLVAGQGAAEAFF. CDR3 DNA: TGTGCTAGTGGTTTGGTTGCAGGACAGGGGGCCGCTGAAGCTTTCTTT.

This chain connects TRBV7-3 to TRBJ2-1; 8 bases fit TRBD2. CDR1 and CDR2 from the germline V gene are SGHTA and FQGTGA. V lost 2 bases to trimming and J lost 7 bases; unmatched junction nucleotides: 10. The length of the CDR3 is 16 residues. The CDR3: CASSLGPAGEENEQFF. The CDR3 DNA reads TGTGCCAGCAGCTTAGGCCCAGCGGGAGAGGAAAATGAGCAGTTCTTC.

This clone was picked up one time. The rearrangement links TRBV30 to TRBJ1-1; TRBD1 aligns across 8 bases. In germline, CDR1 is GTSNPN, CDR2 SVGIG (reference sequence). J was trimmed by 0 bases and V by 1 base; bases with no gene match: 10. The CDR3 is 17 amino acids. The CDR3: CAWSGSLTGALNTEAFF. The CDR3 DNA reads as TGTGCCTGGAGTGGGAGCCTGACAGGGGCCCTGAACACTGAAGCTTTCTTT.

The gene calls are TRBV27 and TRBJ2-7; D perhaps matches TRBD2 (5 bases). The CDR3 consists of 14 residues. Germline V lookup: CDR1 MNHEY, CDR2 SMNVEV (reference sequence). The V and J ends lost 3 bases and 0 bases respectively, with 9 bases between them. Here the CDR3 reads CASSLLANSYEQYF. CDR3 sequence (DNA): TGTGCCAGCAGTTTGCTAGCTAACTCCTACGAGCAGTACTTC.

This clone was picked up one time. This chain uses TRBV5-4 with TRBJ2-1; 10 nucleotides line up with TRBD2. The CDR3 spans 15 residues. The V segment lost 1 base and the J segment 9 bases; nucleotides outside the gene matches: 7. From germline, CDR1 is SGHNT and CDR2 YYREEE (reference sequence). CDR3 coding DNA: TGTGCCAGCAGCTTGTTGTCTAGCGGGAGCGGTGAGCAGTTCTTC. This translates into CASSLLSSGSGEQFF. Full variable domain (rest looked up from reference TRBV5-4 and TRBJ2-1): ETGVTQSPTHLIKTRGQQVTLRCSSQSGHNTVSWYQQALGQGPQFIFQYYREEENGRGNFPPRFSGLQFPNYSSELNVNALELDDSALYLCASSLLSSGSGEQFFGPGTRLTVL.

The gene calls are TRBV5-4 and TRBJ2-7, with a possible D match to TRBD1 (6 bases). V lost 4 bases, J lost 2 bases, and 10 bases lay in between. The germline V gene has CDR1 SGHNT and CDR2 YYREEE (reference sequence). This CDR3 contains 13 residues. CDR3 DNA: TGTGCCAGCAGCCCGGACAGCCCCTACGAGCAGTACTTC. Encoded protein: CASSPDSPYEQYF.

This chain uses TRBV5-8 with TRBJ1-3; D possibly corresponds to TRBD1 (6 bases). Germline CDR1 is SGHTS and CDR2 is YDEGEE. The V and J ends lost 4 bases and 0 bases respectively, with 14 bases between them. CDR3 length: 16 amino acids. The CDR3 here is CASSLGTTSSGNTIYF. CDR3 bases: TGTGCCAGCAGCCTAGGGACAACTAGCTCTGGAAACACCATATATTTT.

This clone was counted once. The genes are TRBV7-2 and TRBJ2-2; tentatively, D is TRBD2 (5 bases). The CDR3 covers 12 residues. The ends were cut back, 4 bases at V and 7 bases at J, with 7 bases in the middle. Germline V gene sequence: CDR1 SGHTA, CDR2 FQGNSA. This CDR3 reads CASSSAGGELFF. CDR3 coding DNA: TGTGCCAGCAGCTCCGCGGGCGGGGAGCTGTTTTTT.

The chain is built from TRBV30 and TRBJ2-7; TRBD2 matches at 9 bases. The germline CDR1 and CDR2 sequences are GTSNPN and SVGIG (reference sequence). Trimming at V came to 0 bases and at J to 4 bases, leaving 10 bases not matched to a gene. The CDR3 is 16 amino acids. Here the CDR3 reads CAWSVDLLAGPYEQYF. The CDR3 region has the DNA TGTGCCTGGAGTGTAGACTTGCTAGCGGGACCGTACGAGCAGTACTTC.

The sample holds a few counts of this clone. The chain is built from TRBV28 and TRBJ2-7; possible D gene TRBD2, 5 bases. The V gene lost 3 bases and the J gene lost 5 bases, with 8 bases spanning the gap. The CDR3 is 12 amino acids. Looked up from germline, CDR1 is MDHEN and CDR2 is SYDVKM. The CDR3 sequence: CASSLGVDEQYF. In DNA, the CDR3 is TGTGCCAGCAGTTTGGGAGTCGACGAGCAGTACTTC. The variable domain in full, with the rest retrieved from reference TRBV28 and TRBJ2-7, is DVKVTQSSRYLVKRTGEKVFLECVQDMDHENMFWYRQDPGLGLRLIYFSYDVKMKEKGDIPEGYSVSREKKERFSLILESASTNQTSMYLCASSLGVDEQYFGPGTRLTVT.

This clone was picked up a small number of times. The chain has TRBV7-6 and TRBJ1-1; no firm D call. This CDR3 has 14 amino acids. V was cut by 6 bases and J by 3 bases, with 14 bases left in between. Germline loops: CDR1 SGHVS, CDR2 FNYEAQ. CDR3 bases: TGTGCCAGCAGTCCCTACACGAGGGACACTGAAGCTTTCTTT. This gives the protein CASSPYTRDTEAFF.

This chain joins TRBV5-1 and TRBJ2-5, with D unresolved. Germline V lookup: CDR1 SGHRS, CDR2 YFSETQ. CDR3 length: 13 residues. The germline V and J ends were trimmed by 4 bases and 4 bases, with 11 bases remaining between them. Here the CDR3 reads CASSGQAGETQYF. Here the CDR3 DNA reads TGCGCCAGCAGCGGGCAGGCCGGAGAGACCCAGTACTTC. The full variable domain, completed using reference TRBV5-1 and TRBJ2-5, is KAGVTQTPRYLIKTRGQQVTLSCSPISGHRSVSWYQQTPGQGLQFLFEYFSETQRNKGNFPGRFSGRQFSNSRSEMNVSTLELGDSALYLCASSGQAGETQYFGPGTRLLVL.

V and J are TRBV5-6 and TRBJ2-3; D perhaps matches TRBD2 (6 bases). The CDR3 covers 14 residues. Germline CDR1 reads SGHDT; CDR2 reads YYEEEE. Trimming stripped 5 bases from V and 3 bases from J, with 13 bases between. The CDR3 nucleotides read TGTGCCAGCAGTAAGTGGGCGGGGACAGATACGCAGTATTTT. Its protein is CASSKWAGTDTQYF.

This chain's CDR3 is CASSLGGTSGSDEQFF. The DNA for the CDR3 is TGTGCCAGCAGCTTGGGTGGGACTAGCGGGAGCGATGAGCAGTTCTTC. The genes are TRBV5-4 and TRBJ2-1; TRBD2 agrees at 14 bases. Germline V gene data show CDR1 as SGHNT and CDR2 as YYREEE (reference sequence). Germline trimming cut 0 bases from V and 8 bases from J; bases unmatched to any gene: 4. The CDR3 has 16 amino acids.

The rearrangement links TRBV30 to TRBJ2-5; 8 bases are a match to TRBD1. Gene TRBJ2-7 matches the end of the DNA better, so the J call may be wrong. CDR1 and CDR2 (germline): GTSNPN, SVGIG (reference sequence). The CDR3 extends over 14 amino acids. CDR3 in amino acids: CAWDLNGQGGEQYF. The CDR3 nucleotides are TGTGCCTGGGACCTCAACGGACAGGGCGGCGAGCAGTACTTC.

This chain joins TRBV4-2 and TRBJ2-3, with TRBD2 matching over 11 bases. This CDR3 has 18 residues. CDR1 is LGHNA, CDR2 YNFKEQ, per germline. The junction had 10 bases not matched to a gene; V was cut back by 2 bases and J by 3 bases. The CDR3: CASSQNIAGGPSTDTQYF. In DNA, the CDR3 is TGTGCCAGCAGCCAAAATATAGCGGGAGGGCCGTCTACAGATACGCAGTATTTT.